The 6 T cell receptor beta chains listed next were all sequenced from one sample in a study of technical replicates of blood from a handful of donors. The data were produced by immunoSEQ multiplex PCR, yet TCRdb's version contains in-frame clones alone and is incomplete. The sample lists 75,000 to 100,000 clones; 85% to 95% were seen once. The sequenced sample was T cells isolated from PBMCs. These receptors all stem from a human donor in good health.

This clone was found once. V gene TRBV9 combines with J gene TRBJ1-2; D unclear. Germline V gene lookup returns CDR1 SGDLS and CDR2 YYNGEE. CDR3 length equals 13 residues. V lost 4 bases to trimming and J lost 8 bases, with 15 bases between them. CDR3 bases: TGTGCCAGCAGCCCCCGCGGCCCGGGAGGCTACACCTTC. Residues: CASSPRGPGGYTF.

The chain combines TRBV6-5 with TRBJ1-2; D might be TRBD1 (5 bases). Germline assignment: CDR1 MNHEY and CDR2 SVGAGI. The length of the CDR3 is 15 residues. V lost 4 bases and J lost 2, with 14 bases in between. The CDR3 sequence: CASSFTGNYNYGYTF. CDR3 nucleotides: TGTGCCAGCAGTTTTACAGGAAATTACAACTATGGCTACACCTTC.

The V gene is TRBV11-3, the J gene TRBJ2-1, with TRBD2 matching over 7 bases. V was pared by 1 base and J by 0 bases, with 6 bases of the junction left unmatched. This CDR3 comprises 17 residues. The V gene's germline CDR1 is SGHNT and CDR2 YENEEA. In DNA, the CDR3 is TGTGCCAGCAGCTTAGCGGGAGGTATAAGCTCCTACAATGAGCAGTTCTTC. It yields the protein CASSLAGGISSYNEQFF.

The chain recombines TRBV2 with TRBJ1-2; a weak D match, TRBD1 (5 bases). The CDR3 has 14 residues. V gave up 5 bases and J gave up 2 bases, with 12 bases separating them. From germline, CDR1 is SNHLY and CDR2 FYNNEI. The CDR3 here is CASSKTGDNYGYTF. CDR3 DNA sequence: TGTGCCAGCAGTAAAACGGGGGACAACTATGGCTACACCTTC.

V is TRBV5-1 and J is TRBJ1-2, with a tentative D call TRBD1 (5 bases). Germline CDR1 SGHRS, CDR2 YFSETQ. The CDR3 has 19 amino acids. Trimming left V 2 bases short and J 0 bases short, with 23 bases between. CDR3 nucleotides: TGCGCCAGCAGCTTTCTAAACGGGACTCCAGGGAAAGCTAACTATGGCTACACCTTC. Residues: CASSFLNGTPGKANYGYTF.

CDR3 residues: CASSEPYEQYF. In nucleotides, the CDR3 is TGTGCCAGCAGTGAACCTTACGAGCAGTACTTC. The V gene is TRBV6-1, the J gene TRBJ2-7; D gene unclear. V gave up 2 bases and J gave up 4 bases, with 3 bases separating them. CDR1 MNHNS and CDR2 SASEGT come from the germline V gene. The CDR3 length is 11 residues.